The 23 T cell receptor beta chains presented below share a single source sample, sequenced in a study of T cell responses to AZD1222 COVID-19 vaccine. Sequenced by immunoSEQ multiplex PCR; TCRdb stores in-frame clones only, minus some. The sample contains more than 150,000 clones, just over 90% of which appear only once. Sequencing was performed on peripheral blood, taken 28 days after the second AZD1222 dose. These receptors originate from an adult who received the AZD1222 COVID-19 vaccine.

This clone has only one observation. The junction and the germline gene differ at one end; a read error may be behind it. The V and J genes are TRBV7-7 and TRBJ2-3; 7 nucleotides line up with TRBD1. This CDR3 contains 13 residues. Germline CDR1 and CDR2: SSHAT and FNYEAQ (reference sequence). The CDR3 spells CASSRDSPDTQYF. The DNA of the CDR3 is TGTGCTAGCAGCCGGGACAGCCCAGATACGCAGTATTTT.

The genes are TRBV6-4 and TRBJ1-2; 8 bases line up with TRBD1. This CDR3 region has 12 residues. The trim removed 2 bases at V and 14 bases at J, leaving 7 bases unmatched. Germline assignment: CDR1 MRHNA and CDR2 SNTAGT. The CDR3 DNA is TGTGCCAGCAGTGACCCACAGGGGGGGACGACCTTC. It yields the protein CASSDPQGGTTF.

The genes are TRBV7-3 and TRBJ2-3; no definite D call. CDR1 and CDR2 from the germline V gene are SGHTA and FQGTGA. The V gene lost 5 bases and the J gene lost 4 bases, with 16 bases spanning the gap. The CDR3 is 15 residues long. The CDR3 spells CASSPPGPSADTQYF. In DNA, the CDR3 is TGTGCCAGCAGCCCCCCGGGCCCTTCTGCAGATACGCAGTATTTT.

CDR3 sequence reads: CASSFASGRAEETQYF. CDR3 coding DNA: TGTGCCAGCAGCTTCGCTAGCGGGAGGGCCGAGGAGACCCAGTACTTC. The chain employs TRBV7-8 and TRBJ2-5; TRBD2 matches 12 bases. Germline V gene lookup returns CDR1 SGHVS and CDR2 FQNEAQ. Germline trimming cut 3 bases from V and 5 bases from J; bases unmatched to any gene: 7. This CDR3 contains 16 residues. The full variable domain, in which reference TRBV7-8 and TRBJ2-5 provide the parts outside the CDR3, is GAGVSQSPRYKVAKRGQDVALRCDPISGHVSLFWYQQALGQGPEFLTYFQNEAQLDKSGLPSDRFFAERPEGSVSTLKIQRTQQEDSAVYLCASSFASGRAEETQYFGPGTRLLVL.

CDR3 DNA sequence: TGCGCCAGCAGCTTCGGAGGGGTTGGAAACACCATATATTTT. It codes for CASSFGGVGNTIYF. The chain carries TRBV5-1 and TRBJ1-3, with TRBD1 as a possible D gene (5 bases). The ends were cut back, 2 bases at V and 3 bases at J, with 9 bases in the middle. Germline V gene sequence: CDR1 SGHRS, CDR2 YFSETQ. This CDR3 region has 14 residues.

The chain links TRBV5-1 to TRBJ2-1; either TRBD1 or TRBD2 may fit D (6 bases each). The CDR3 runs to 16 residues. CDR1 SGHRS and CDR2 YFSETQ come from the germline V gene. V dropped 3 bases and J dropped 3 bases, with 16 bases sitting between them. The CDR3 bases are TGCGCCAGCAGCTGGGGGGCCAGGACGGGCTACAATGAGCAGTTCTTC. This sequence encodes CASSWGARTGYNEQFF. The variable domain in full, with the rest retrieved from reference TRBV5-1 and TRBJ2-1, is KAGVTQTPRYLIKTRGQQVTLSCSPISGHRSVSWYQQTPGQGLQFLFEYFSETQRNKGNFPGRFSGRQFSNSRSEMNVSTLELGDSALYLCASSWGARTGYNEQFFGPGTRLTVL.

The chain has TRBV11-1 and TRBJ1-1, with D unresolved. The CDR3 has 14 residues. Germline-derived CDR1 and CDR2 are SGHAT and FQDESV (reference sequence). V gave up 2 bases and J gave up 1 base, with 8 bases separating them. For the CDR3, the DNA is TGTGCCAGCAGCTTATCGGAGGGGAACACTGAAGCTTTCTTT. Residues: CASSLSEGNTEAFF.

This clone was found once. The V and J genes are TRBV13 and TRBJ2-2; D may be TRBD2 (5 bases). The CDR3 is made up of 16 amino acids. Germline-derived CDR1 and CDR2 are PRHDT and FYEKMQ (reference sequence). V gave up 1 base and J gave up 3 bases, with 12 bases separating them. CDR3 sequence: CASSLDLARDTGELFF. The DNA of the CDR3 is TGTGCCAGCAGCTTAGACCTAGCTAGGGACACCGGGGAGCTGTTTTTT.

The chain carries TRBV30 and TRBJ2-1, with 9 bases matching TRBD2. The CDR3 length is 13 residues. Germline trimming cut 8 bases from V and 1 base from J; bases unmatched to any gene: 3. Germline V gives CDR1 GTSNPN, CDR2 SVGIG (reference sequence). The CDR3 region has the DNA TGTGCCAGTAGCGGGAGTTCCTACAATGAGCAGTTCTTC. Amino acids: CASSGSSYNEQFF.

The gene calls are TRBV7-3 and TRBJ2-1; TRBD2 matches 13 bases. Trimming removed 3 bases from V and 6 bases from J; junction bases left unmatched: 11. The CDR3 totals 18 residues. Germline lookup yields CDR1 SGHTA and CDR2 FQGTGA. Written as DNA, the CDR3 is TGTGCCAGCAGCTTTAGTCCCGGACTAGCGGGAGTAGGCAATGAGCAGTTCTTC. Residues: CASSFSPGLAGVGNEQFF. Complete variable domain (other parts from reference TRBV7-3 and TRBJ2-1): GAGVSQTPSNKVTEKGKYVELRCDPISGHTALYWYRQSLGQGPEFLIYFQGTGAADDSGLPNDRFFAVRPEGSVSTLKIQRTERGDSAVYLCASSFSPGLAGVGNEQFFGPGTRLTVL.

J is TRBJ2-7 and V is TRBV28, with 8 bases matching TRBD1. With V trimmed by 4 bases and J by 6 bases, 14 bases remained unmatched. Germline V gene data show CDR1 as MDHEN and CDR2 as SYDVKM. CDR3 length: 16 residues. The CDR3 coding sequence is TGTGCCAGCAGTTCCATTGGCAGGGGGCGTTCAAGCGAGCAGTACTTC. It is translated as CASSSIGRGRSSEQYF.

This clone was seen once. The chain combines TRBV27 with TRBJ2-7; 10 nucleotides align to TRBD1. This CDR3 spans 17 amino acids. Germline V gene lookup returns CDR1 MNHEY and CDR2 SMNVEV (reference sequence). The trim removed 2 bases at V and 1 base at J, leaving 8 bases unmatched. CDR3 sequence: CASSLRTGGGRSYEQYF. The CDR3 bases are TGTGCCAGCAGTTTAAGGACAGGGGGAGGGAGGTCCTACGAGCAGTACTTC.

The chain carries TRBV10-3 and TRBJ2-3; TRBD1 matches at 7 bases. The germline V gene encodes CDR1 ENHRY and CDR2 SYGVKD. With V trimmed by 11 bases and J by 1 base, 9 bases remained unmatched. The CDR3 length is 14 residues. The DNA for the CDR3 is TGTGCCGCGAACAGGGGAGTGGGCACAGATACGCAGTATTTT. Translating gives CAANRGVGTDTQYF.

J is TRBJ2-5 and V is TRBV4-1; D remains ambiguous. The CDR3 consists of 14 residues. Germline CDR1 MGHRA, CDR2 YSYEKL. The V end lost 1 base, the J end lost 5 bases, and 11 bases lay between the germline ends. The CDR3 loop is CASSQAGGSETQYF. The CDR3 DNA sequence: TGCGCCAGCAGCCAAGCCGGCGGATCGGAGACCCAGTACTTC.

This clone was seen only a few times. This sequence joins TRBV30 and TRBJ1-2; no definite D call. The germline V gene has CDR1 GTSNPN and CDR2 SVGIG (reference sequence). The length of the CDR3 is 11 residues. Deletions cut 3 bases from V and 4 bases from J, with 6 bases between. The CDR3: CAWSEVYGYTF. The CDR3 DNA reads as TGTGCCTGGAGCGAGGTCTATGGCTACACCTTC. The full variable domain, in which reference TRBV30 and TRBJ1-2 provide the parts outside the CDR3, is SQTIHQWPATLVQPVGSPLSLECTVEGTSNPNLYWYRQAAGRGLQLLFYSVGIGQISSEVPQNLSASRPQDRQFILSSKKLLLSDSGFYLCAWSEVYGYTFGSGTRLTVV.

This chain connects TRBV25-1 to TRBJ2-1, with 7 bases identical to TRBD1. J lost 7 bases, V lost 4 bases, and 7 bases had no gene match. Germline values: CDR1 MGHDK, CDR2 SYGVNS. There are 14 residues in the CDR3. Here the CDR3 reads CASSAYTGVNEQFF. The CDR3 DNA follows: TGTGCCAGCAGTGCCTATACAGGGGTGAATGAGCAGTTCTTC.

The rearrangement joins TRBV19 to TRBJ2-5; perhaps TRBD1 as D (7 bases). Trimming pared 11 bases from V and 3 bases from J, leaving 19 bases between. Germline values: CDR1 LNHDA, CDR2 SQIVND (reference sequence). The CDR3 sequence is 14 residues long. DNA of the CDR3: TGTGCCTCGAACCAGGGGGGACTTAAAGAGACCCAGTACTTC. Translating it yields CASNQGGLKETQYF.

The CDR3 is CAIQGGSGANVLTF. The CDR3 region has the DNA TGTGCCATCCAGGGAGGCTCTGGGGCCAACGTCCTGACTTTC. This sequence joins TRBV10-3 and TRBJ2-6, with D possibly being TRBD2 (6 bases). V lost 8 bases and J 0 bases, leaving 8 bases between the germline ends. CDR1 and CDR2 from the germline V gene are ENHRY and SYGVKD. The CDR3 totals 14 residues.

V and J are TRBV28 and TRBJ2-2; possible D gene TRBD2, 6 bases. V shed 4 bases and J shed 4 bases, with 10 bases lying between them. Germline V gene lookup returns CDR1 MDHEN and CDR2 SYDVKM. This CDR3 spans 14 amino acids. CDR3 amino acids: CASSYGLRTGELFF. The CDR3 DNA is TGTGCCAGCAGTTATGGACTACGCACCGGGGAGCTGTTTTTT.

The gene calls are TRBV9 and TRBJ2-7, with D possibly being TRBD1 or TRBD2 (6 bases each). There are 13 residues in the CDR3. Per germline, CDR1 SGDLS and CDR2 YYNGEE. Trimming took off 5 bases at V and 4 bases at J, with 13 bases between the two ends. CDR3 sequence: CASRGGGGYEQYF. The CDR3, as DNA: TGTGCCAGCAGGGGAGGAGGGGGGTACGAGCAGTACTTC.

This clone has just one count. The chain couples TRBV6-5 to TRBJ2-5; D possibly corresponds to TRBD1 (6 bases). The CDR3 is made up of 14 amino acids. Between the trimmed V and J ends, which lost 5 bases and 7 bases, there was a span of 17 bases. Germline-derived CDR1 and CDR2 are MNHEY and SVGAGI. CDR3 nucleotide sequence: TGTGCCAGCAGTCAGGGGTTACAACCAAGGACCCAGTACTTC. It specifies CASSQGLQPRTQYF.

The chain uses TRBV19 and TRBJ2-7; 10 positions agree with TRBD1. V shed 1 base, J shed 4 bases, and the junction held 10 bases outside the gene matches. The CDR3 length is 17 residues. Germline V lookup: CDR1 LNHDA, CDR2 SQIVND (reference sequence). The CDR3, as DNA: TGTGCCAGTAGTATAGCCAAGGGGACAGGGGCTTTGTACGAGCAGTACTTC. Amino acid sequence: CASSIAKGTGALYEQYF.

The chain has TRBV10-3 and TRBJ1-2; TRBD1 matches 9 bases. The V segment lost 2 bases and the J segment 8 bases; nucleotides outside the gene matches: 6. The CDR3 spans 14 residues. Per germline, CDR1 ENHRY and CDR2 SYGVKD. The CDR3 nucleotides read TGTGCCATCAGTGAGGACGGGACAGGGCTCGGCTACACCTTC. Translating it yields CAISEDGTGLGYTF.